The clone carrying this TCR beta chain was counted only a few times. Its antigen is currently unknown. Germline CDR1 SQVTM, CDR2 ANQGSEA. This CDR3 comprises 11 residues. These data are taken from a study of blood T cells in healthy people across ages. Study conclusions and caveats: Donor CMV status, an unknown factor, possibly confounded changes in expanded clonotypes.

Total RNA was isolated from each sample in quantities of at least 5 micrograms. A second about 6 to 12 cycle PCR used barcoded and J-beta primers. TCRdb passed the 5' RACE reads through MiXCR, listing each CDR3 protein once. The table shows 650,000 to 900,000 distinct CDR3 sequences, with 60% to 80% occurring only once. The clonotype originates from a man aged 25-45 years in good health. The sequencing sample was made of blood. The rearrangement joins TRBV29-1 to TRBJ2-1; 8 bases are shared with TRBD2. Gene TRBJ2-7 matches the end of the DNA better, so the J call may be wrong. CDR3 amino acids: CSARGGLEQYF. Here the CDR3 DNA reads TGCAGCGCCCGGGGGGGGCTCGAGCAGTACTTC.